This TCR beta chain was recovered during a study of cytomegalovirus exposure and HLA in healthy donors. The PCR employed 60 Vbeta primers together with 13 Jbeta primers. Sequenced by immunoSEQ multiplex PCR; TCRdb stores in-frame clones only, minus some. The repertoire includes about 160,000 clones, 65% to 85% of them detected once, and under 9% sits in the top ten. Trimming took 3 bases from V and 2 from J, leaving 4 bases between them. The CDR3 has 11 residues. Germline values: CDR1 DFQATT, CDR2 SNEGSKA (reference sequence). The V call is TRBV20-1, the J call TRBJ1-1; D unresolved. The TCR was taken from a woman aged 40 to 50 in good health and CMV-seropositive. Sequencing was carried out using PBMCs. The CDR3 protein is CSASLNTEAFF. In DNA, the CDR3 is TGCAGTGCTAGCCTAAACACTGAAGCTTTCTTT.